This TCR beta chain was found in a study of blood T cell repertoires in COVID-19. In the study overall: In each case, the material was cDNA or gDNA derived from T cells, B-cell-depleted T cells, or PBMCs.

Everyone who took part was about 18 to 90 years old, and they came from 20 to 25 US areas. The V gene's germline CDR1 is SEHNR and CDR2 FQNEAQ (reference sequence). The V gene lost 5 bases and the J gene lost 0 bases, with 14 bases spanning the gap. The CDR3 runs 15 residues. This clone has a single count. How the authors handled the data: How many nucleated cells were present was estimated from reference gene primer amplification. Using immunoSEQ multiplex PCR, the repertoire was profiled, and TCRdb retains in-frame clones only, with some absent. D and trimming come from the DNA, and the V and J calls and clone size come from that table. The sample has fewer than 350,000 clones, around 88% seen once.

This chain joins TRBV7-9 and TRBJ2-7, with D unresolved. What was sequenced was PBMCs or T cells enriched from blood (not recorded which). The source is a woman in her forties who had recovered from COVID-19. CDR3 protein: CASSATDTYSYEQYF. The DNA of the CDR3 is TGTGCCAGCAGCGCCACCGACACTTACTCCTACGAGCAGTACTTC.